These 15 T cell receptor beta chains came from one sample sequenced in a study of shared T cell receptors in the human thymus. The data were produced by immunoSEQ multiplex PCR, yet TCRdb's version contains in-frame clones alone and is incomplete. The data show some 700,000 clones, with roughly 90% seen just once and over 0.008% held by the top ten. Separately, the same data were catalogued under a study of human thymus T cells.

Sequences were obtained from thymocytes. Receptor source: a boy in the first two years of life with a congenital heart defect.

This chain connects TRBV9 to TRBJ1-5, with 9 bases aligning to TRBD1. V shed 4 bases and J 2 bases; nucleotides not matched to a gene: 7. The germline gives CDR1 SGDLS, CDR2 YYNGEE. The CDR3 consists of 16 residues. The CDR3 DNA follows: TGTGCCAGCAGCCCCCGACAGGGGGGACGCAATCAGCCCCAGCATTTT. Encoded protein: CASSPRQGGRNQPQHF.

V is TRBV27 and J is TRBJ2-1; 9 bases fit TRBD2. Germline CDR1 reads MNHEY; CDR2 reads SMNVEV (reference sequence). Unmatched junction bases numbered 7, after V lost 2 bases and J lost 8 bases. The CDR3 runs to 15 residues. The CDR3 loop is CASSLRLAGTHEQFF. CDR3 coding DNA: TGTGCCAGCAGTTTAAGGCTAGCGGGAACACATGAGCAGTTCTTC.

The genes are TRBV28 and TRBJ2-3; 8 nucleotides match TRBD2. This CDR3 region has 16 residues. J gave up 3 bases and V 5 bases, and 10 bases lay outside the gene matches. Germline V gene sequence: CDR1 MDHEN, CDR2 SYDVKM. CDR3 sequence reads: CASSALSGGGTDTQYF. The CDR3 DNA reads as TGTGCCAGCAGTGCCCTTTCCGGGGGGGGGACAGATACGCAGTATTTT.

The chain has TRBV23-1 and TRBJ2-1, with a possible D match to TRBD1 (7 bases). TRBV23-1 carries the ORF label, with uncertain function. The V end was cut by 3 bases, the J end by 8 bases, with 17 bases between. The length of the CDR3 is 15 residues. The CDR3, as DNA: TGCGCCAGCAGTCACGGAGGGGGCGCAGGCTATGAGCAGTTCTTC. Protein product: CASSHGGGAGYEQFF.

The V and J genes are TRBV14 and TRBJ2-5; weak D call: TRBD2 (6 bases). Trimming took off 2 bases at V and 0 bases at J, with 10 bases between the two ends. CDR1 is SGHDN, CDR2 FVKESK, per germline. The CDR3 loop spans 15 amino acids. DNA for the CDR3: TGTGCCAGCAGCCAATGGGGGGAGAACCAAGAGACCCAGTACTTC. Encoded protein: CASSQWGENQETQYF.

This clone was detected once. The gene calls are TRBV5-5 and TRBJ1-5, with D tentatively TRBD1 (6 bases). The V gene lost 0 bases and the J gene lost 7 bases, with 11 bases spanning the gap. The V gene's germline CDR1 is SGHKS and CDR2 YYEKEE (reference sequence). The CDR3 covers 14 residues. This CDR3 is CASSLGGPWQPQHF. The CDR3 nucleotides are TGTGCCAGCAGCTTGGGGGGGCCGTGGCAGCCCCAGCATTTT.

The CDR3 loop is CASSLDFSTGIGETQYF. The CDR3 nucleotides read TGTGCCAGCAGCTTAGACTTCTCCACAGGGATAGGAGAGACCCAGTACTTC. The chain is built from TRBV7-2 and TRBJ2-5, with a possible D match to TRBD1 (6 bases). Trimming stripped 1 base from V and 4 bases from J, with 19 bases between. Germline CDR1 SGHTA, CDR2 FQGNSA. The CDR3 sequence is 17 residues long.

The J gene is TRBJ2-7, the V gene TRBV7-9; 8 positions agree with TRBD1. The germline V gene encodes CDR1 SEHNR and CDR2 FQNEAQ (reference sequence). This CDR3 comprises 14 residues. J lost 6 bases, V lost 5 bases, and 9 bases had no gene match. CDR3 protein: CASSVRQGKGEQYF. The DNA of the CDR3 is TGTGCCAGCAGCGTCCGACAGGGGAAAGGCGAGCAGTACTTC.

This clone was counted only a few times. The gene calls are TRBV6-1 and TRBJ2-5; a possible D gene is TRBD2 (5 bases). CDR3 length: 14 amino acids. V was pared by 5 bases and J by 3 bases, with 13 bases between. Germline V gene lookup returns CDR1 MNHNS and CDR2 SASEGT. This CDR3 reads CASSPRRAEETQYF. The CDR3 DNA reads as TGTGCCAGCAGTCCACGGCGGGCAGAAGAGACCCAGTACTTC.

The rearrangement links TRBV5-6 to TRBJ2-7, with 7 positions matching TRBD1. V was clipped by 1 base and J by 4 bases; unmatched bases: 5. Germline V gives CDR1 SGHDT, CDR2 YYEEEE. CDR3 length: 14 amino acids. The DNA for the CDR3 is TGTGCCAGCAGCTTGCGAGACAGGGTATACGAGCAGTACTTC. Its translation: CASSLRDRVYEQYF.

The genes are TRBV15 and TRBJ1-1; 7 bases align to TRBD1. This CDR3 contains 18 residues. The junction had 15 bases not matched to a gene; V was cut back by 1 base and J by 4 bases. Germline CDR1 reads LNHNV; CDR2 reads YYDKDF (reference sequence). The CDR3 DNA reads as TGTGCCACCAGCAGAGGGGTCTCAAAGGTGGACAGGACCACTGAAGCTTTCTTT. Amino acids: CATSRGVSKVDRTTEAFF.

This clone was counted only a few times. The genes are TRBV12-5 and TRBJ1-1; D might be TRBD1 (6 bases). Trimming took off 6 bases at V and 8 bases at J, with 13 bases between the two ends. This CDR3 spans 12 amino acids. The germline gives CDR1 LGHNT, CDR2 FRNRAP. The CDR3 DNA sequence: TGTGCTAGTGGAAATCAGGGGAGCGAAGCTTTCTTT. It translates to CASGNQGSEAFF. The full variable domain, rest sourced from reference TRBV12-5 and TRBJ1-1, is DARVTQTPRHKVTEMGQEVTMRCQPILGHNTVFWYRQTMMQGLELLAYFRNRAPLDDSGMPKDRFSAEMPDATLATLKIQPSEPRDSAVYFCASGNQGSEAFFGQGTRLTVV.

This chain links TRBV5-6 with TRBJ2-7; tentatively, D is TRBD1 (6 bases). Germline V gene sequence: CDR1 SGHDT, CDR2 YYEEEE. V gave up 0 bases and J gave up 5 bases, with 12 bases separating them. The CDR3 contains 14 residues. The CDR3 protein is CASSLVQGLDEQYF. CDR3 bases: TGTGCCAGCAGCTTGGTTCAGGGGCTAGACGAGCAGTACTTC.

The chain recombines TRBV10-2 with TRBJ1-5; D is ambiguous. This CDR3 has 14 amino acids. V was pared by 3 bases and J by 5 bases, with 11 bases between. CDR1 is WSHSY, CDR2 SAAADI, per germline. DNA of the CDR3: TGCGCCAGCAGTGATACGAGGGCGCATCAGCCCCAGCATTTT. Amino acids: CASSDTRAHQPQHF.

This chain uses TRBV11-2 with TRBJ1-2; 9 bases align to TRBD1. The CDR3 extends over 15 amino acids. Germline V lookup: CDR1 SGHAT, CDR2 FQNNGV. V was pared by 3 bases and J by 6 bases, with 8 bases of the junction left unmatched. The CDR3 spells CASSFRGQGEDGYTF. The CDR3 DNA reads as TGTGCCAGCAGCTTTAGGGGACAGGGAGAGGATGGCTACACCTTC.